This T cell receptor (beta chain) was retrieved from a study of early T cells in non-severe SARS-CoV-2 infection (dated by TCRdb to about 2021). With respect to the entire study: TCR sequencing used bulk RNA from unsorted whole blood, so alpha and beta chains could not be paired. The paper as a whole reports these results and caveats: VDJdb matching was skewed toward anti-spike CD8 responses, so virus-specific expansions were likely underestimated and private and CD4 specificities were missed.

At the junction V is shortened by 6 bases and J by 4 bases; bases outside the gene matches: 5. CDR1 DFQATT and CDR2 SNEGSKA are derived from the germline V gene (reference sequence). The CDR3 starts with the cysteine, ends with the phenylalanine, and has 12 residues. Of the read, only the CDR3 DNA is kept; its 36 bases are in frame from base 1. This clonotype appeared many times. Its antigen remains undetermined. No clone much larger than this one lies a single base away; base qualities are absent. The protocol used for the library was 5' RACE. The data were produced on a NextSeq 500. Unique molecular identifiers were attached to individual cDNA molecules in the TCR library protocol so that sequencing error and PCR bias could be corrected. Both TCR alpha and beta chains were sequenced, and tight co-correlation was observed between alpha and beta sequence abundances in each sample. The published analysis was carried out like this. Decombinator V4 was used to annotate TCR sequences for V gene, J gene and CDR3. TCRs were defined as expanded if a significant change between any two time points was detected under a Poisson model with p below 0.0001. TCR abundances were normalised to the total number of TCRs sequenced per sample and expressed as counts per million. TRAV1-2 paired with TRAJ12, TRAJ20 or TRAJ33 defined MAIT TCRs, while TRAV10 paired with TRAJ18 defined iNKT TCRs. A search of VDJdb, accessed on 1 November 2021, was run for TCRs annotated to CMV, EBV and SARS-CoV-2, with TCRs annotated for multiple antigens excluded. Using fastp at Q25 and MiXCR, TCRdb reprocessed the public reads and kept productive beta chains. Rows with a matching CDR3 protein are joined into one entry that keeps the most common DNA and genes. For this entry, the V and J calls and clone size follow TCRdb and not the study's own pipeline. Within this sample are under 70,000 distinct CDR3 sequences, with 11% of them counted one time only. The ten largest clones add up to about 4.1% of the sample.

The study was a case-control design nested within a healthcare worker cohort in London, UK, with weekly nasopharyngeal swab PCR tests and blood sampling. Between 23 and 31 March 2020, the week of the UK lockdown, healthcare workers were enrolled and then followed up weekly for as long as 16 weeks. This receptor chain uses TRBV20-1 and TRBJ2-7, with 8 middle bases fitting TRBD2. The receptor comes from an adult who was a healthcare worker with PCR-confirmed SARS-CoV-2 infection or an uninfected control (not recorded which). The source material was whole blood. Here the CDR3 is given as CSAGTRGYEQYF. In nucleotide form, the sequence is TGCAGTGCCGGGACTAGGGGGTACGAGCAGTACTTC.